This T cell receptor beta chain was sequenced during a study of T cell changes during pregnancy in multiple sclerosis. Repertoires were generated with immunoSEQ multiplex PCR, while TCRdb's copy carries only in-frame clones and drops some. The sample gives over 25,000 clones, 85% to 90% of which show up once; around 8.3% is in the top ten. This clone appeared once. The CDR3 spans 12 residues. Germline lookup yields CDR1 SGHDT and CDR2 YYEEEE. Trimming took 2 bases from V and 3 from J, leaving 5 bases between them. This material consisted of CD8+ T cells from peripheral blood mononuclear cells, taken before pregnancy. The chain links TRBV5-6 to TRBJ1-2; D is unclear. The TCR comes from a female donor with multiple sclerosis, enrolled in a pregnancy study. In DNA, the CDR3 is TGTGCCAGCAGCTTCTTTGACTATGGCTACACCTTC. Translation gives CASSFFDYGYTF.